The entry that follows covers one TCR beta chain sequence. From germline, CDR1 is MDHEN and CDR2 SYDVKM. CDR3 length equals 14 residues. The V gene lost 7 bases and the J gene lost 7 bases, with 17 bases spanning the gap. Enrollment of patients from Seattle took place during active infection, with longitudinal follow-up. Only in-frame clones appear in the TCRdb table, and some are missing; sequencing was by immunoSEQ multiplex PCR. The repertoire has 360,000 or so clones, approximately 90% of them found once; the top ten carry just under 4%. The data originate from a study of blood T cell repertoires in COVID-19. As for the study in general: COVID-19 samples collected from the United States, Italy and Spain covered acute and convalescent phases.

Input material: peripheral blood. The chain joins TRBV28 to TRBJ1-5; a weak D match, TRBD1 (6 bases). The clonotype was recovered from a woman aged 55-69 years with COVID-19, enrolled during active disease. The CDR3 sequence is CASTTGTWGQPQHF. CDR3 coding DNA: TGTGCCAGCACCACAGGGACATGGGGCCAGCCCCAGCATTTT.